This section outlines one T cell receptor beta chain sequence together with its context. This record comes from a study of blood T cell repertoires in COVID-19. Study in general: Sites in the United States, Italy and Spain provided acute and convalescent COVID-19 samples. PBMCs, B-cell-depleted T cells, or T cells were the source of the cDNA or gDNA that made up the material.

In the authors' methods: Scientists estimated how many nucleated cells there were by amplifying reference gene primers. Assay used: immunoSEQ multiplex PCR; TCRdb lists only in-frame clones, some missing. V and J calls plus clone size are reproduced from that table; the DNA served to infer D and trimming. The sample includes 95,000 to 120,000 clones, around 90% seen only once; the top ten take roughly 2.3%. Germline CDR1 and CDR2: GTSNPN and SVGIG (reference sequence). The germline V and J ends were trimmed by 2 bases and 2 bases, with 7 bases remaining between them. The CDR3 consists of 13 residues.

V is TRBV30 and J is TRBJ1-3, with TRBD1 as a possible D gene (5 bases). The material sequenced was peripheral blood. This clonotype was sampled from a human donor in a cohort sampled during active COVID-19. The CDR3 region is CAWSWGAGNTIYF. In nucleotides, the CDR3 is TGTGCCTGGAGTTGGGGGGCTGGAAACACCATATATTTT.